A selection of T cell receptor beta chains follows, all from one sample in a study of identical twins. TCRdb analysed the 5' RACE reads with MiXCR anew, one entry per CDR3 protein. This table holds roughly 750,000 distinct CDR3 sequences, around 20% found once. These data were likewise used in another study, on T cells expressing NK-cell markers.

Sequences were obtained from PBMCs. The receptors were gathered from a woman younger than 35 in good health. Both conserved end residues are part of each CDR3. D genes are given only for firm matches. Rows give clone size only sometimes, using once, few, many, or a class for an expanded clone.

D: NA
V: TRBV14
size: NA
J: TRBJ2-6
DNA: TGTGCCAGCAGCCAACTGCCGCGAATGGCTGGGGCCAACGTCCTGACTTTC
CDR3: CASSQLPRMAGANVLTF

D: TRBD2
V: TRBV29-1
size: few
J: TRBJ2-1
DNA: TGCAGCGTTGACGGCCCGGGAGGGGTCCATGAGCAGTTCTTC
CDR3: CSVDGPGGVHEQFF

D: TRBD2
V: TRBV4-2
size: NA
J: TRBJ2-7
DNA: TGTGCCAGCAGCCAGCGGGGGGCCTACGAGCAGTACTTC
CDR3: CASSQRGAYEQYF

D: TRBD1
V: TRBV20-1
size: many
J: TRBJ1-1
DNA: TGCAGTGCAAAGGGACAGTTGAACACTGAAGCTTTCTTT
CDR3: CSAKGQLNTEAFF

D: TRBD2
V: TRBV12-3/TRBV12-4
size: NA
J: TRBJ2-3
DNA: TGTGCCAGCAGGCTCGCTACTAGCGGGGACACAGATACGCAGTATTTT
CDR3: CASRLATSGDTDTQYF

D: NA
V: TRBV6-5
size: NA
J: TRBJ2-2
DNA: TGTGCCAGCAGTTACTCTCCCCGTCCAGGACAGAAACTAACCGGGGAGCTGTTTTTT
CDR3: CASSYSPRPGQKLTGELFF

D: NA
V: TRBV4-3
size: NA
J: TRBJ1-1
DNA: TGCGCCAGCAGCCAAGAAGGTCAGGGCCGGGCTTTCTTT
CDR3: CASSQEGQGRAFF

D: NA
V: TRBV6-1
size: NA
J: TRBJ2-1
DNA: TGTGCCAGCAGGCCACACTGGAGCTCCTACAATGAGCAGTTCTTC
CDR3: CASRPHWSSYNEQFF

D: NA
V: TRBV25-1
size: few
J: TRBJ2-7
DNA: TGTGCCAGCAGTGAAACTCAAAGGGTCCTTCGGCGACCATACGAGCAGTACTTC
CDR3: CASSETQRVLRRPYEQYF

D: NA
V: TRBV5-6
size: few
J: TRBJ2-3
DNA: TGTGCCAGCAGCTTGGGTGAAGGGGTAACAGATACGCAGTATTTT
CDR3: CASSLGEGVTDTQYF

D: TRBD1
V: TRBV9
size: NA
J: TRBJ2-3
DNA: TGTGCCAGCAGCGTAGCGCGGCAGGGGGCCACAGATACGCAGTATTTT
CDR3: CASSVARQGATDTQYF

D: TRBD2
V: TRBV20-1
size: few
J: TRBJ2-1
DNA: TGCAGTGGACTAGCCCTGAATGAGCAGTTCTTC
CDR3: CSGLALNEQFF

D: NA
V: TRBV5-1
size: NA
J: TRBJ2-1
DNA: TGCGCCAGCAGCGACCAGGGAAGCTCCTACAATGAGCAGTTCTTC
CDR3: CASSDQGSSYNEQFF

D: NA
V: TRBV20-1
size: NA
J: TRBJ2-7
DNA: TGCAGTGCTCCTCGTGGGTCAAGTTCCTACGAGCAGTACTTC
CDR3: CSAPRGSSSYEQYF

D: NA
V: TRBV12-3/TRBV12-4
size: few
J: TRBJ2-1
DNA: TGTGCCAGCAGTTTCGGGGGGCCTAGGGAGCAGTTCTTC
CDR3: CASSFGGPREQFF